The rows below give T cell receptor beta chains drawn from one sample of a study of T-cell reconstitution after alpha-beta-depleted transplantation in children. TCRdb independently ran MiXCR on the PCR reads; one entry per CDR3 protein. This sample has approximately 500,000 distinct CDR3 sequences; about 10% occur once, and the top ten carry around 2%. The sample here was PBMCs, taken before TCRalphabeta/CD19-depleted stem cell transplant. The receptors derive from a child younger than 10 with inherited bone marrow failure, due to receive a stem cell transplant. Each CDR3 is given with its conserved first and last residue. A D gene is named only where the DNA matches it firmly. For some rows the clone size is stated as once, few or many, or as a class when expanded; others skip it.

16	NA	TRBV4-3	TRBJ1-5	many	CASSQDRTLSNQPQHF	TGCGCCAGCAGCCAAGATCGGACCCTGAGCAATCAGCCCCAGCATTTT
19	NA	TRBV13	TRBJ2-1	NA	CASSPDGQYGLALPNEQFF	TGTGCCAGCAGCCCGGATGGACAGTATGGGCTAGCGCTACCAAATGAGCAGTTCTTC
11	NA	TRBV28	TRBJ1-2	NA	CASSPSYGYTF	TGTGCCAGCAGTCCTAGTTATGGCTACACCTTC
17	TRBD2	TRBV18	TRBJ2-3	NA	CASSPSPTSGSADTQYF	TGTGCCAGCTCACCCTCACCGACTAGCGGGAGTGCGGATACGCAGTATTTT
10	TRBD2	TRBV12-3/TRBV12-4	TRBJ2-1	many	CATSRTSQFF	TGTGCCACCTCTAGGACTAGCCAGTTCTTC
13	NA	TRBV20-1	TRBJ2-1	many	CSASRGAYNEQFF	TGCAGTGCTAGTCGCGGGGCGTACAATGAGCAGTTCTTC
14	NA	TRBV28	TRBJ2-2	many	CASSRLGYTGELFF	TGTGCCAGCAGTCGACTAGGATACACCGGGGAGCTGTTTTTT
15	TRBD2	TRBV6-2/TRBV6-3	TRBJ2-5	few	CASRDAGTSQETQYF	TGTGCCAGCAGGGACGCCGGGACTAGTCAAGAGACCCAGTACTTC
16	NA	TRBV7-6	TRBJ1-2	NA	CASSLAPAGVNYGYTF	TGTGCCAGCAGCTTAGCCCCGGCAGGCGTTAACTATGGCTACACCTTC
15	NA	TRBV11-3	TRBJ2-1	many	CASSDEGSSYNEQFF	TGTGCCAGCAGCGACGAAGGGAGCTCCTACAATGAGCAGTTCTTC
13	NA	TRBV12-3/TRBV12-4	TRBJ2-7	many	CASSHGTTYEQYF	TGTGCCAGCAGTCACGGGACCACCTACGAGCAGTACTTC
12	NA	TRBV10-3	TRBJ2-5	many	CAISGLQETQYF	TGTGCCATCAGTGGACTCCAAGAGACCCAGTACTTC
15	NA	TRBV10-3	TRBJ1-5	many	CAISESGQGHQPQHF	TGTGCCATCAGTGAGTCTGGGCAGGGGCATCAGCCCCAGCATTTT
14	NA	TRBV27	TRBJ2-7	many	CASSPGRQSYEQYF	TGTGCCAGCAGTCCAGGCCGACAGTCATACGAGCAGTACTTC
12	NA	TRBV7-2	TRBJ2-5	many	CASSLEAGAQYF	TGTGCCAGCAGCTTAGAGGCCGGGGCCCAGTACTTC
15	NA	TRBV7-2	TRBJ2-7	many	CASSLEGDYSYEQYF	TGTGCCAGCAGCTTGGAGGGGGACTACTCCTACGAGCAGTACTTC
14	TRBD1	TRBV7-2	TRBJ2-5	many	CASSADRALETQYF	TGTGCCAGCAGCGCCGACAGGGCGCTAGAGACCCAGTACTTC
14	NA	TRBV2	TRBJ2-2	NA	CASSDRQNTGELFF	TGTGCCAGCAGTGACAGACAAAACACCGGGGAGCTGTTTTTT
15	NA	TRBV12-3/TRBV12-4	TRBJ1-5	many	CASSLAAGANQPQHF	TGTGCCAGCAGTTTAGCAGCGGGCGCAAATCAGCCCCAGCATTTT
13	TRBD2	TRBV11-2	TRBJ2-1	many	CASSTGLVNEQFF	TGTGCCAGCAGCACCGGACTAGTCAATGAGCAGTTCTTC
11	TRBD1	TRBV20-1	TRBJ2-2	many	CSAHRGGELFF	TGCAGTGCTCACAGGGGCGGGGAGCTGTTTTTT
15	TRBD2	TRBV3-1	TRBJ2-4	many	CASSRGLAQSGIQYF	TGTGCCAGCAGCCGGGGACTAGCCCAATCGGGCATTCAGTACTTC
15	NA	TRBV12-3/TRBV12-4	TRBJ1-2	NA	CASSFGGPTNYGYTF	TGTGCCAGCAGTTTTGGAGGCCCCACTAACTATGGCTACACCTTC
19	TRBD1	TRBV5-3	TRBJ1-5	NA	CARSTTTNLRQGLLQPQHF	TGTGCCAGAAGCACAACAACCAACCTAAGACAGGGCTTACTTCAGCCCCAGCATTTT
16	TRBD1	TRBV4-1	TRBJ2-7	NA	CASSQGPGQGTHEQYF	TGCGCCAGCAGCCAAGGACCGGGACAGGGAACCCACGAGCAGTACTTC
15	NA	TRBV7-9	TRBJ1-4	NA	CASSLVTGWSEKLFF	TGTGCCAGCAGCTTAGTTACAGGGTGGAGTGAAAAACTGTTTTTT
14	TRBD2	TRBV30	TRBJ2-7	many	CAWSPGGHGYEQYF	TGTGCCTGGAGCCCGGGAGGACACGGGTACGAGCAGTACTTC
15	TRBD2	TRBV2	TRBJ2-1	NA	CASSQGGRAHNEQFF	TGTGCCAGCAGTCAGGGCGGGAGGGCCCACAATGAGCAGTTCTTC
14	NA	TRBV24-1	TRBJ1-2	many	CATSDPTGNYGYTF	TGTGCCACCAGTGATCCCACAGGGAACTATGGCTACACCTTC
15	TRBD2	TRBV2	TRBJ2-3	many	CASSTPGLPANTQYF	TGTGCCAGCAGTACTCCGGGACTACCGGCAAATACGCAGTATTTT
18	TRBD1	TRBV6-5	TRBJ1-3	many	CASSYDRASQLSGNTIYF	TGTGCCAGCAGTTACGACAGGGCCAGCCAGCTCTCTGGAAACACCATATATTTT
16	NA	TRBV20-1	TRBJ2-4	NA	CSARDHRALAKNIQYF	TGCAGTGCTAGAGACCACAGGGCCCTAGCCAAAAACATTCAGTACTTC
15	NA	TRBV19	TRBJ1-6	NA	CASSRQQFSGSPLHF	TGTGCCAGTAGTCGTCAGCAGTTTTCAGGTTCACCCCTCCACTTT
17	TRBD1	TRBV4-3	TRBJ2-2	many	CASSQGGTGGYGGELFF	TGCGCCAGCAGCCAAGGCGGGACAGGGGGCTATGGCGGGGAGCTGTTTTTT
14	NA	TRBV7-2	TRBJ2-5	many	CASSYTRLQGTQYF	TGTGCCAGCAGTTACACAAGACTACAGGGGACCCAGTACTTC
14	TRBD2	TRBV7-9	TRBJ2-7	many	CASSVTSGSHEQYF	TGTGCCAGCTCAGTGACTAGCGGGAGCCACGAGCAGTACTTC
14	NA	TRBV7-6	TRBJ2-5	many	CASSLVSRVETQYF	TGTGCCAGCAGCTTAGTGAGTCGGGTTGAGACCCAGTACTTC
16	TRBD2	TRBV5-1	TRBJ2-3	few	CASSLPSGELTDTQYF	TGCGCCAGCAGCTTGCCTAGCGGGGAATTGACAGATACGCAGTATTTT
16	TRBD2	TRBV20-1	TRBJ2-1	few	CSGRPGLAGAYNEQFF	TGCAGTGGGCGACCGGGACTAGCGGGAGCCTACAATGAGCAGTTCTTC
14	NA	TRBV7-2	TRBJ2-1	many	CASGASSSYNEQFF	TGTGCCTCGGGGGCGAGTAGCTCCTACAATGAGCAGTTCTTC
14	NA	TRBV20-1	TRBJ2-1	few	CSASGDGKFNEQFF	TGCAGTGCTAGCGGGGACGGGAAATTCAATGAGCAGTTCTTC
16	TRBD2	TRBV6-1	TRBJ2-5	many	CASSPVGVAGQETQYF	TGTGCCAGCAGTCCCGTCGGGGTAGCGGGCCAAGAGACCCAGTACTTC
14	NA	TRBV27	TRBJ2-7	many	CASSLRTHSYEQYF	TGTGCCAGCAGCCTCCGCACCCACTCCTACGAGCAGTACTTC
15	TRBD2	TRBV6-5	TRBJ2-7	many	CASSYLAGPSYEQYF	TGTGCCAGCAGTTACTTAGCGGGACCTAGCTACGAGCAGTACTTC
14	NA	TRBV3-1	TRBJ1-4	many	CASSRRQPNEKLFF	TGTGCCAGCAGCCGACGACAGCCTAATGAAAAACTGTTTTTT
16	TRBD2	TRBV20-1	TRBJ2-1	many	CSASRPPGGNGDEQFF	TGCAGTGCTTCCCGCCCCCCGGGAGGCAACGGGGATGAGCAGTTCTTC
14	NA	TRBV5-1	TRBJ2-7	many	CASSFFRGSDEQYF	TGCGCCAGCAGCTTTTTCAGGGGCTCGGACGAGCAGTACTTC
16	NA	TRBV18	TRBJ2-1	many	CASSPTPGGNLNEQFF	TGTGCCAGCTCACCAACCCCTGGCGGGAATTTGAATGAGCAGTTCTTC
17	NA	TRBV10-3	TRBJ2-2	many	CAISGRADRTNTGELFF	TGTGCCATCAGCGGGAGAGCGGACCGAACGAACACCGGGGAGCTGTTTTTT